This T cell receptor (beta chain) was captured by sequencing in a study of OX40 agonist ivuxolimab in advanced cancers. Study information: Participants averaged approximately 60 years of age (range about 23 to 80) and were over 75% male.

Study conclusions and caveats: Partial responders dosed at 0.1-3.0 mg/kg displayed clonal expansion ranking among the lowest. Antigen specificity was not determined for the expanded peripheral T cells.

A remark on this clone: Its specificity is unknown.

The protocol was immunoSEQ multiplex PCR, while the TCRdb copy is restricted to in-frame clones and leaves out a portion. Of 65,000 to 70,000 clones in the sample, around 90% were seen once. Collection of blood occurred at baseline, at cycle 4 day 1, and at cycle 7 day 1. Material: CD4+ or CD8+ T cells sorted from blood, obtained in a trial of the OX40 agonist ivuxolimab. The receptor's source is an adult with an advanced solid tumor such as melanoma, head and neck, liver or kidney cancer.

CDR3 coding DNA: TGTGCCAGCAGCTCGCAGGGTCGTGGCTACACCTTC. It encodes CASSSQGRGYTF. The chain combines TRBV7-2 with TRBJ1-2; TRBD1 is a possible D gene (5 bases). The CDR3 spans 12 residues. Germline loops: CDR1 SGHTA, CDR2 FQGNSA. V was trimmed by 4 bases and J by 7 bases, leaving 10 bases between them.